Below, 14 T cell receptor beta chains from the same sample are listed, as sequenced in a study of T cells in Graves' hyperthyroidism and ophthalmopathy. Amplification of TCR beta CDR3 regions was performed using RNA transcripts as template. The TCR CDR3 first-round RT-PCR relied on the HTBI primer set. TCRdb reprocessed the multiplex PCR reads via MiXCR and lists one record per CDR3 protein. The top ten hold 6.5% to 9% of the sample, which has roughly 580,000 distinct CDR3 sequences, roughly 50% seen once. The specimen sequenced was peripheral blood or thyroid tissue (not recorded which). These receptors were taken from a woman aged 18 to 35 with Graves' hyperthyroidism.

This clonotype was counted ten times or more. The V gene is TRBV7-2, the J gene TRBJ2-5; D not resolved. Trimming removed 1 base from V and 7 bases from J, with 7 bases in between. Germline values: CDR1 SGHTA, CDR2 FQGNSA. The CDR3 is 12 amino acids. The CDR3 loop is CASSLVEGTQYF. For the CDR3, the DNA is TGTGCCAGCAGCTTAGTTGAAGGGACCCAGTACTTC.

This clonotype has at least ten counts. The rearrangement joins TRBV29-1 to TRBJ1-3; no definite D call. This CDR3 region has 12 residues. Germline V gene sequence: CDR1 SQVTM, CDR2 ANQGSEA. The V and J ends lost 7 bases and 3 bases respectively, with 10 bases between them. Here the CDR3 reads CSARDFGNTIYF. Here the CDR3 DNA reads TGCAGCGCCCGGGATTTTGGAAACACCATATATTTT.

This clonotype occurred many times. This rearrangement joins TRBV5-4 to TRBJ1-2; possible D gene TRBD1, 6 bases. This CDR3 is 13 amino acids long. Germline-derived CDR1 and CDR2 are SGHNT and YYREEE (reference sequence). Trimming cost V 5 bases and J 3 bases, with 11 bases left between them. DNA for the CDR3: TGTGCCAGCAGAGAACAGGGAGACTATGGCTACACCTTC. This sequence encodes CASREQGDYGYTF.

This clonotype came up many times. J is TRBJ2-5 and V is TRBV7-9, with D hard to call. This CDR3 has 14 residues. Germline CDR1 is SEHNR and CDR2 is FQNEAQ (reference sequence). V lost 1 base, J lost 1 base, and 7 bases lay in between. The CDR3 sequence is CASSLDPGQETQYF. As DNA, the CDR3 is TGTGCCAGCAGCTTAGATCCCGGCCAAGAGACCCAGTACTTC. The whole variable domain, remainder taken from reference TRBV7-9 and TRBJ2-5, is DTGVSQNPRHKITKRGQNVTFRCDPISEHNRLYWYRQTLGQGPEFLTYFQNEAQLEKSRLLSDRFSAERPKGSFSTLEIQRTEQGDSAMYLCASSLDPGQETQYFGPGTRLLVL.

V and J are TRBV29-1 and TRBJ2-7; no clear D. CDR3 size: 12 residues. Trimming cost V 7 bases and J 1 base, with 11 bases left between them. Germline-derived CDR1 and CDR2 are SQVTM and ANQGSEA. The CDR3 sequence is CSAFGRSYEQYF. CDR3 nucleotides: TGCAGCGCGTTCGGCAGATCCTACGAGCAGTACTTC.

This clonotype has ten or more counts. CDR3 DNA sequence: TGCAGCGCCCGGGACGGCCGCTCCTACGAGCAGTACTTC. Translated, it gives CSARDGRSYEQYF. The chain links TRBV20-1 to TRBJ2-7; TRBD1 or TRBD2 may be the D gene (5 bases each). This CDR3 has 13 amino acids. Germline values: CDR1 DFQATT, CDR2 SNEGSKA (reference sequence).

The CDR3 loop reads CSARRTDNRGYYGYTF. The CDR3 nucleotides read TGCAGTGCTAGGCGAACGGACAACAGGGGGTACTATGGCTACACCTTC. The chain carries TRBV20-1 and TRBJ1-2; 8 bases map to TRBD1. V trimming: 3 bases; J trimming: 3 bases; junction bases outside the gene matches: 12. CDR1 DFQATT and CDR2 SNEGSKA come from the germline V gene (reference sequence). The CDR3 has 16 amino acids.

This clonotype was counted a single time. J is TRBJ2-5 and V is TRBV19, with 9 bases fitting TRBD1. The V and J ends lost 7 bases and 3 bases, in that order; junction bases with no gene match: 3. This CDR3 region has 13 residues. Per germline, CDR1 LNHDA and CDR2 SQIVND (reference sequence). CDR3 sequence reads: CASTRTGEETQYF. In nucleotides, the CDR3 is TGTGCCAGTACCCGGACAGGGGAAGAGACCCAGTACTTC.

This clonotype was picked up many times. V is TRBV7-9 and J is TRBJ1-2, with 7 bases identical to TRBD1. The trim removed 4 bases at V and 6 bases at J, leaving 5 bases unmatched. Germline CDR1 and CDR2: SEHNR and FQNEAQ (reference sequence). The CDR3 loop spans 13 amino acids. Here the CDR3 DNA reads TGTGCCAGCAGCTACGGACAGGTCGATGGCTACACCTTC. It translates to CASSYGQVDGYTF.

This clonotype appeared many times. V and J are TRBV29-1 and TRBJ1-5; 7 nucleotides align to TRBD1. Trimming removed 4 bases from V and 2 bases from J; junction bases left unmatched: 2. The V gene's germline CDR1 is SQVTM and CDR2 ANQGSEA. There are 13 residues in the CDR3. The CDR3 protein is CSVAGTGNQPQHF. Written as DNA, the CDR3 is TGCAGCGTTGCCGGGACAGGCAATCAGCCCCAGCATTTT.

The V gene is TRBV7-9, the J gene TRBJ1-3; 8 bases are shared with TRBD1. Unmatched junction bases numbered 11, after V lost 5 bases and J lost 2 bases. The CDR3 is made up of 17 amino acids. CDR1 is SEHNR and CDR2 is FQNEAQ in the germline V gene (reference sequence). The CDR3 DNA reads as TGTGCCAGCAGCCAATATCTACTGACAGGGGCTGGAAACACCATATATTTT. It is translated as CASSQYLLTGAGNTIYF.

The J gene is TRBJ1-2, the V gene TRBV25-1; 9 positions agree with TRBD1. J lost 6 bases, V lost 6 bases, and 8 bases had no gene match. Germline-derived CDR1 and CDR2 are MGHDK and SYGVNS. The CDR3 is 14 amino acids. CDR3 loop: CASRPGTGTNGYTF. CDR3 sequence (DNA): TGTGCCAGCAGACCCGGGACAGGGACCAATGGCTACACCTTC.

The CDR3 region is CAWKQGSAFF. The CDR3 DNA reads TGTGCCTGGAAGCAGGGCTCAGCTTTCTTT. V gene TRBV11-2 combines with J gene TRBJ1-1; D is possibly TRBD1 (5 bases). Germline-derived CDR1 and CDR2 are SGHAT and FQNNGV. The CDR3 consists of 10 residues. V lost 11 bases, J lost 10 bases, and 14 bases lay in between.

The DNA of the CDR3 is TGTGCCAGCAGCTCGCCAGGGGGCGAGACAACTAATGAAAAACTGTTTTTT. This sequence encodes CASSSPGGETTNEKLFF. The V gene is TRBV9, the J gene TRBJ1-4, with 8 bases identical to TRBD1. V was pared by 4 bases and J by 0 bases, with 8 bases of the junction left unmatched. Germline assignment: CDR1 SGDLS and CDR2 YYNGEE. The CDR3 totals 17 residues.